These 10 T cell receptor beta chains originate from one sample sequenced in a study of OX40 agonist ivuxolimab in advanced cancers. The assay was immunoSEQ multiplex PCR, and TCRdb's table has in-frame clones only and misses some. This sample has tens of thousands of clones; roughly 80% occur once, and the top ten carry roughly a tenth. The material sequenced was CD4+ or CD8+ T cells sorted from blood, taken in a trial of the OX40 agonist ivuxolimab. The origin of the receptors is an adult with an advanced solid tumor such as melanoma, head and neck, liver or kidney cancer.

The sample holds a few counts of this clone. A read error may produce the germline difference seen at one junction end. Other nucleotide sequences from this sample produce the same CDR3. CDR3 residues: CASSEDLGSNNEQFF. The CDR3 region has the DNA TGCGCCAGCAGTGAGGATTTGGGGTCGAACAATGAGCAGTTCTTC. The chain is built from TRBV6-6 and TRBJ2-1; D gene uncertain. Germline values: CDR1 MNHNY, CDR2 SVGAGI (reference sequence). This CDR3 has 15 residues.

The V gene is TRBV28, the J gene TRBJ1-1; D is possibly TRBD1 (6 bases). Trimming shortened V by 8 bases and J by 4 bases, and 17 bases separated the two germline ends. The germline V gene has CDR1 MDHEN and CDR2 SYDVKM. The CDR3 has 14 amino acids. CDR3 loop: CASREGGQITEAFF. CDR3 nucleotides: TGTGCCAGCCGAGAAGGGGGGCAGATCACTGAAGCTTTCTTT.

This clone was seen once. The chain is built from TRBV5-4 and TRBJ2-7; 8 nucleotides agree with TRBD2. V lost 2 bases to trimming and J lost 2 bases; unmatched junction nucleotides: 3. The CDR3 loop spans 14 amino acids. Germline V lookup: CDR1 SGHNT, CDR2 YYREEE (reference sequence). CDR3 DNA: TGTGCCAGCAGCTTCAACGGGGGGGCCTACGAGCAGTACGTC. Protein: CASSFNGGAYEQYV.

The chain couples TRBV2 to TRBJ2-5; 9 bases are a match to TRBD2. The CDR3 spans 15 residues. V shed 1 base, J shed 3 bases, and the junction held 3 bases outside the gene matches. CDR1 is SNHLY, CDR2 FYNNEI, per germline. CDR3 in DNA: TGTGCCAGCAGTGAAGGGGTAGCGGGAGAAGAGACCCAGTACTTC. Amino acid sequence: CASSEGVAGEETQYF.

The V and J genes are TRBV6-1 and TRBJ1-1; no clear D gene. V gave up 5 bases and J gave up 3 bases, with 7 bases separating them. The CDR3 length is 12 residues. Germline CDR1 MNHNS, CDR2 SASEGT. CDR3 protein: CASSFSDTEAFF. As DNA, the CDR3 is TGTGCCAGCAGTTTTTCGGACACTGAAGCTTTCTTT.

The chain joins TRBV28 to TRBJ1-5, with D possibly being TRBD1 (6 bases). V gave up 6 bases and J gave up 4 bases, with 10 bases separating them. Germline V gene data show CDR1 as MDHEN and CDR2 as SYDVKM. The CDR3 contains 13 residues. DNA for the CDR3: TGTGCCAGCAGCCTTGACAGGAATCAGCCCCAGCATTTT. Its translation is CASSLDRNQPQHF.

The V call is TRBV4-3, the J call TRBJ2-3; 11 bases map to TRBD2. Looked up from germline, CDR1 is LGHNA and CDR2 is YSLEER. The V and J ends lost 4 bases and 5 bases, in that order; junction bases with no gene match: 11. The CDR3 length is 17 residues. CDR3 amino acids: CASSPSSSGRVGDTQYF. In DNA, the CDR3 is TGCGCCAGCAGCCCAAGTAGTAGCGGGAGGGTTGGAGATACGCAGTATTTT.

V usage is TRBV28 and J usage is TRBJ1-1; 9 bases fit TRBD1. Germline V gene data show CDR1 as MDHEN and CDR2 as SYDVKM. After removal of 11 bases from V and 5 bases from J, the junction contained 15 bases not matched to a gene. This CDR3 contains 15 residues. CDR3 nucleotide sequence: TGTGCCTGTCGGACAGGGGTGATCGAGAGAACTGAAGCTTTCTTT. This translates into CACRTGVIERTEAFF.

The chain combines TRBV28 with TRBJ2-1; TRBD2 is a possible D gene (6 bases). Between the trimmed V and J ends, which lost 2 bases and 7 bases, there was a span of 12 bases. The CDR3 runs 14 residues. CDR1 and CDR2 (germline): MDHEN, SYDVKM. CDR3 protein: CASSLGGLGNEQFF. CDR3 coding DNA: TGTGCCAGCAGTTTAGGAGGGTTGGGTAATGAGCAGTTCTTC.

The chain carries TRBV7-2 and TRBJ2-6; possibly TRBD2 for D (5 bases). The CDR3 has 15 residues. The ends were cut back, 5 bases at V and 1 base at J, with 9 bases in the middle. Per the germline V gene, CDR1 is SGHTA and CDR2 is FQGNSA. Here the CDR3 reads CASSGRGSGANVLTF. DNA for the CDR3: TGTGCCAGCAGCGGTAGAGGGTCTGGGGCCAACGTCCTGACTTTC.